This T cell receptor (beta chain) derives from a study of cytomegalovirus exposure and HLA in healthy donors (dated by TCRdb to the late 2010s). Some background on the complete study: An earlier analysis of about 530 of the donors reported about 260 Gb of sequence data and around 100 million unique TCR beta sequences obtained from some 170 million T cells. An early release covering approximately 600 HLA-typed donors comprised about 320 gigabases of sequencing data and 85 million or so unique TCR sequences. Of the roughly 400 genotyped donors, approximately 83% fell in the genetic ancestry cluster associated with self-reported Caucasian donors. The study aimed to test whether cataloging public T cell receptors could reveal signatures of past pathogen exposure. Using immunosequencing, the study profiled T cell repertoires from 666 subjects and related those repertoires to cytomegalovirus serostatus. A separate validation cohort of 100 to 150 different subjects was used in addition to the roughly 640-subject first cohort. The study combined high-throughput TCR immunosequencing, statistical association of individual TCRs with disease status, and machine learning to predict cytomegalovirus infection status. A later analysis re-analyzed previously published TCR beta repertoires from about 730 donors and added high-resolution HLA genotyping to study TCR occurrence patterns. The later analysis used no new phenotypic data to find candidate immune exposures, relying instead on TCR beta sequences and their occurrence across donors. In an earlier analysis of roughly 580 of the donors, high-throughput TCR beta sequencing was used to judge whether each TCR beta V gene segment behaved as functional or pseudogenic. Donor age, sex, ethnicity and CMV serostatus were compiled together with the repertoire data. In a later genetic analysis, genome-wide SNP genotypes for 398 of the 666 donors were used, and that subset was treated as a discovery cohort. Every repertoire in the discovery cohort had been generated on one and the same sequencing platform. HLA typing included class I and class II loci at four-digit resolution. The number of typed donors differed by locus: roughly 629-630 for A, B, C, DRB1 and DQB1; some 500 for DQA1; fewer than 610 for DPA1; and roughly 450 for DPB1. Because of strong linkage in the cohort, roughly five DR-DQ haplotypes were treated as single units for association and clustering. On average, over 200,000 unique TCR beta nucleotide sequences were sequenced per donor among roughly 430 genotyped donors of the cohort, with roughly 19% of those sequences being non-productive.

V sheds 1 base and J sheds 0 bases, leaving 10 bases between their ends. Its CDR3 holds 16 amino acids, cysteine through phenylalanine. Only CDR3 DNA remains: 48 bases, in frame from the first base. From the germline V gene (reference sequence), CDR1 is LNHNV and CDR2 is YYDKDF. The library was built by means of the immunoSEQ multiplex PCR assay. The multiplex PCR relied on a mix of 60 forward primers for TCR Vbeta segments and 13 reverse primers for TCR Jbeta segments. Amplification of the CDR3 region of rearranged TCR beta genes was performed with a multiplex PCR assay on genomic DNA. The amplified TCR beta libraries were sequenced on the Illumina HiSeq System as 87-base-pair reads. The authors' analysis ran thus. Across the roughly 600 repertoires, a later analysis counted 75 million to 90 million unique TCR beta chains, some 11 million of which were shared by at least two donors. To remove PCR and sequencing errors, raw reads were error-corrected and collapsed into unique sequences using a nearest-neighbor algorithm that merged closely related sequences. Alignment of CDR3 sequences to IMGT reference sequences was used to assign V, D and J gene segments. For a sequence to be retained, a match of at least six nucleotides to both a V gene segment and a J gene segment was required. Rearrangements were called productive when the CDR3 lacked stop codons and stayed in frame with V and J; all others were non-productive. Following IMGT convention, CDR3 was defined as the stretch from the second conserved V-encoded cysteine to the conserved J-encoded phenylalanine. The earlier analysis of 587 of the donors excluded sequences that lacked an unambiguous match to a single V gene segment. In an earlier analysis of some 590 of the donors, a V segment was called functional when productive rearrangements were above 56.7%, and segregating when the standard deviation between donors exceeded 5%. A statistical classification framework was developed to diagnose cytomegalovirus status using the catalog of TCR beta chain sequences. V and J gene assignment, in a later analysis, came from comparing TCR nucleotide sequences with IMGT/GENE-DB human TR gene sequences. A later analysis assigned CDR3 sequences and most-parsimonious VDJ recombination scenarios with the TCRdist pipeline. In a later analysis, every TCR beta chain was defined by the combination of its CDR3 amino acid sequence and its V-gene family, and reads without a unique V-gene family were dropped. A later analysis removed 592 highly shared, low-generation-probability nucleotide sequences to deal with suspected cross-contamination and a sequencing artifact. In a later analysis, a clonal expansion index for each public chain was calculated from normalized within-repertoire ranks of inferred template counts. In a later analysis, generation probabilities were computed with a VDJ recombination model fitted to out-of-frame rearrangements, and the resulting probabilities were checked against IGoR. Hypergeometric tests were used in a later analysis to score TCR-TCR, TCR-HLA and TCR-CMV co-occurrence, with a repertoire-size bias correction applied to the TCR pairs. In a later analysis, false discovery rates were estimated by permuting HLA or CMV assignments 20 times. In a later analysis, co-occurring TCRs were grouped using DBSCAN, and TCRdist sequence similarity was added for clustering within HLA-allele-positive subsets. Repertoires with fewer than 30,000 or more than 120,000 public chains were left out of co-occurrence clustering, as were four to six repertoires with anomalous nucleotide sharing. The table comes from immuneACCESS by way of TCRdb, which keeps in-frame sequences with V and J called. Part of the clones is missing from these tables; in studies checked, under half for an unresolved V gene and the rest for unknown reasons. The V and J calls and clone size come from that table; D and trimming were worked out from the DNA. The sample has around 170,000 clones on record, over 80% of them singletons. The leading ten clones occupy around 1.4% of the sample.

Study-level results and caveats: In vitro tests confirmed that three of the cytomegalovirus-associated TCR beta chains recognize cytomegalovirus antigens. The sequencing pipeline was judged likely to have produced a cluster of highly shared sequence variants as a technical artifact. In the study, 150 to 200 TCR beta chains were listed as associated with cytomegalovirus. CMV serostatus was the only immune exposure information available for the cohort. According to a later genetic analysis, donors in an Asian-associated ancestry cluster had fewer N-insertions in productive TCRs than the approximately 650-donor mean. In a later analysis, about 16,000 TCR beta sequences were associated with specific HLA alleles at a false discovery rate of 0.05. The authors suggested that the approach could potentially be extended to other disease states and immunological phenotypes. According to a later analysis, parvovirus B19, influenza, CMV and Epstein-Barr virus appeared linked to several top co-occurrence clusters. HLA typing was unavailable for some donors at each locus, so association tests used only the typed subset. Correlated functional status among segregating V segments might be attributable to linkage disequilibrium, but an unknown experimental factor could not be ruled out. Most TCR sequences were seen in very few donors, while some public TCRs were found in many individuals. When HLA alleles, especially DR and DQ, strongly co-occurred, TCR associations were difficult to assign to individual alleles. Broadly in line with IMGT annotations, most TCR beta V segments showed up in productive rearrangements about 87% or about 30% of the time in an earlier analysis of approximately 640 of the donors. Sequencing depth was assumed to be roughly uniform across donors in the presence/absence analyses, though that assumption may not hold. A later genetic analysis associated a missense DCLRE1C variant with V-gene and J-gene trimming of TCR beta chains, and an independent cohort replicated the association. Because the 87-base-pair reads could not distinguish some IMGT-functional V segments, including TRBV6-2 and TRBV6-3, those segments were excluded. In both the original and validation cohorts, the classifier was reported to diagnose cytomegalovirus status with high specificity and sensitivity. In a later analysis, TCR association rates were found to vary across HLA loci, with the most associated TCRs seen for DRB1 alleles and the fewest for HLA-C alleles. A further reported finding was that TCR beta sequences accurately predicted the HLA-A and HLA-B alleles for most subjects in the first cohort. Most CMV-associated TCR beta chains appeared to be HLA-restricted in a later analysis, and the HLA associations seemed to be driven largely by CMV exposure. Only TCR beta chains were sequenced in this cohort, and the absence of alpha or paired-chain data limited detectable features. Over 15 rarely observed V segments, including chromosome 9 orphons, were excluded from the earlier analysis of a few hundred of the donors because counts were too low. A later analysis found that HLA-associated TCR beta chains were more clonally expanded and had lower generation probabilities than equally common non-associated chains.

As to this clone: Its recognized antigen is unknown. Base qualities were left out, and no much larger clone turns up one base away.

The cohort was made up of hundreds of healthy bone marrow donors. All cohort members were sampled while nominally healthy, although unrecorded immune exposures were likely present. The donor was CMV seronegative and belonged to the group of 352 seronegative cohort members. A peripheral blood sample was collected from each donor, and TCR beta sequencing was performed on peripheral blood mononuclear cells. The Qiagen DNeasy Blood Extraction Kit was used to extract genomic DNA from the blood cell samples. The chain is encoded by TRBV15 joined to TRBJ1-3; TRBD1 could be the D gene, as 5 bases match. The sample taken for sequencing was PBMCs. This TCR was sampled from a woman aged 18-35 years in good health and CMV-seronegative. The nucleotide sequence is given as TGTGCCACCAGCAGAGGGGGCGGCGGCTCTGGAAACACCATATATTTT. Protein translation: CATSRGGGGSGNTIYF.